This TCR beta chain stems from a study of radiotherapy plus CTLA-4 blockade in lung cancer. At the level of the study: Of the patients, 15% to 20% showed objective responses and roughly 30% attained disease control. Study-wide findings and caveats: Interferon-beta and early blood T cell clone dynamics reportedly predicted response best. There was expansion of tumor-derived TCR clones in blood after radiotherapy plus ipilimumab.

Using immunoSEQ multiplex PCR, the repertoire was profiled, and TCRdb retains in-frame clones only, with some absent. This sample carries under 65,000 clones, 77% of them seen once, and the ten largest clones take 2% to 2.5%. The study gave focal radiation plus ipilimumab CTLA-4 blockade to patients with chemo-refractory metastatic non-small-cell lung cancer. The CDR3 has 13 residues. Germline V gene lookup returns CDR1 MGHDK and CDR2 SYGVNS. Between the trimmed V and J ends, which lost 6 bases and 2 bases, there was a span of 8 bases. This clone was seen a few times. As yet, its antigen is unknown. The TCR sequence derives from a human donor with non-small cell lung cancer whose response to radiotherapy plus ipilimumab could not be evaluated. V gene TRBV25-1 combines with J gene TRBJ1-5; D gene uncertain. Sequences were derived from peripheral blood, sampled from a patient treated with radiotherapy plus ipilimumab. The CDR3 sequence is CASSTSGNQPQHF. For the CDR3, the DNA is TGTGCCAGCAGCACCAGTGGCAATCAGCCCCAGCATTTT.